This T cell receptor beta chain appears in the sequencing data of a study of OX40 agonist ivuxolimab in advanced cancers. Concerning this clone: What it recognizes is unknown.

Data came from immunoSEQ multiplex PCR; TCRdb stores just in-frame clones and leaves some out. Seen here are around 63,000 clones, over 90% observed once, and the top ten hold 20% to 25%. This CDR3 comprises 16 residues. The germline CDR1 and CDR2 sequences are WSHSY and SAAADI. Trimming stripped 2 bases from V and 5 bases from J, with 18 bases between. Regarding the study as a whole: On average, CD8+ T cells had more expanded clones than CD4+.

The chain carries TRBV10-2 and TRBJ2-5; no firm D call. Specimen: CD4+ or CD8+ T cells sorted from blood, collected in a trial of the OX40 agonist ivuxolimab. The receptor comes from an adult with an advanced solid tumor such as melanoma, head and neck, liver or kidney cancer. For the CDR3, the DNA is TGCGCCAGCAGTGAGCCTCAACGGTCCTATAGGGAGACCCAGTACTTC. This codes for CASSEPQRSYRETQYF.